The T cell receptor beta chain described here comes from a study of technical replicates of blood from a few donors. CDR1 MNHNY and CDR2 SVGAGI come from the germline V gene (reference sequence). This CDR3 is built from 14 residues. With 3 bases removed from V and 6 bases from J, the gap between germline ends came to 15 bases. The assay was immunoSEQ multiplex PCR, and TCRdb's table has in-frame clones only and misses some. The table has roughly 50,000 clones, roughly 95% seen once. This sequence originates from a human donor in good health. Some clones in this sample may be carry-over from other donors' samples. This sequence joins TRBV6-6 and TRBJ2-7; D is perhaps TRBD2 (5 bases). Source material: PBMCs. Here the CDR3 reads CASSYREARSEQYF. CDR3 bases: TGTGCCAGCAGTTATCGGGAAGCTAGAAGCGAGCAGTACTTC.